Listed here are 3 T cell receptor beta chains from one sample, sequenced in a study of blood T cell repertoires in COVID-19. Measured with immunoSEQ multiplex PCR; TCRdb has only the in-frame clones, and not every one. Of about 250,000 clones in the sample, roughly 85% were seen once. The material sequenced was PBMCs or T cells enriched from blood (not recorded which). The receptors come from a woman aged 50 to 60 with acute COVID-19.

Of note for this clone: Other DNA sequences from this sample encode an identical CDR3 as well. The chain uses TRBV19 and TRBJ2-1; 12 bases align to TRBD1. Unmatched junction bases numbered 2, after V lost 4 bases and J lost 7 bases. Per germline, CDR1 LNHDA and CDR2 SQIVND (reference sequence). This CDR3 spans 14 amino acids. The CDR3 region has the DNA TGTGCCAGTAGTACGGGACAGGGGGCGAATGAGCAGTTCTTC. Translating gives CASSTGQGANEQFF.

On this clone: One end of the junction varies from germline; a read error may be responsible. The chain couples TRBV7-7 to TRBJ2-5; TRBD1 aligns across 9 bases. The CDR3 extends over 16 amino acids. CDR1 is SSHAT, CDR2 FNYEAQ, per germline (reference sequence). For the CDR3, the DNA is TGTGCTAGCAGCCCCCACCTACCTGGACAGGGGGAGACCCAGTACTTC. This sequence encodes CASSPHLPGQGETQYF.

The chain uses TRBV11-2 and TRBJ2-1; tentative D call: TRBD2 (6 bases). V lost 1 base to trimming and J lost 3 bases, with 13 bases between them. Germline CDR1 SGHAT, CDR2 FQNNGV. This CDR3 is 16 amino acids long. CDR3 sequence: CASSLVFRGDYNEQFF. The CDR3 nucleotides read TGTGCCAGCAGCTTAGTATTCCGCGGGGACTACAATGAGCAGTTCTTC.